The clone carrying this TCR beta chain has just one count. From germline, CDR1 is SEHNR and CDR2 FQNEAQ (reference sequence). The V segment lost 4 bases and the J segment 1 base; nucleotides outside the gene matches: 11. The CDR3 length is 17 residues. This sample was included in a study of T and B cells in COVID-19 patients. For the study at large: Blood was sampled from COVID-19 patients who were either actively infected or recovered.

TRB rearrangements were amplified by multiplex PCR with BIOMED2 TRB-A/B primers. TCRdb reprocessed the multiplex PCR reads with MiXCR, giving one entry per CDR3 protein. The table shows some 8,900 distinct CDR3 sequences, with around 29% occurring only once. TRB was amplified from around 230-520 ng of blood genomic DNA. This clonotype was sampled from a human donor who had recovered from COVID-19. The specimen was blood. This rearrangement joins TRBV7-9 to TRBJ1-1; 8 nucleotides line up with TRBD1. The CDR3 bases are TGTGCCAGCAGCTATCCGGCAGGGGGCTCCCCGAACACTGAAGCTTTCTTT. This encodes CASSYPAGGSPNTEAFF.